These T cell receptor beta chains were read from a single sample in a study of blood T cells in healthy people across ages. A single record per CDR3 protein comes from TCRdb applying MiXCR to the 5' RACE reads. The sample carries about 830,000 distinct CDR3 sequences, around two thirds recorded once. The sample taken for sequencing was blood. These receptors all come from a man aged 30-40 years in good health. Each CDR3 is given with its conserved first and last residue. The D gene is left open where the match is weak. Some rows mark clone size as missing; the rest say once, few, many or name a class of expanded clone.

D gene	J gene	V gene	clone size	CDR3 protein	CDR3 DNA
-	TRBJ2-1	TRBV4-1	-	CASSQGGRVHEQFF	TGCGCCAGCAGCCAAGGCGGCCGAGTACATGAGCAGTTCTTC
-	TRBJ2-3	TRBV18	-	CASSPSGARDTQYF	TGTGCCAGCTCACCATCTGGGGCGAGAGATACGCAGTATTTT
-	TRBJ2-7	TRBV5-6	few	CASSFRQISYEQYF	TGTGCCAGCAGCTTTAGACAAATCTCCTACGAGCAGTACTTC
-	TRBJ2-1	TRBV20-1	-	CSAGVTGANGNEQFF	TGCAGTGCTGGTGTAACGGGGGCTAACGGGAATGAGCAGTTCTTC
-	TRBJ2-4	TRBV9	few	CASSPRRGNIQYF	TGTGCCAGCAGCCCCCGTCGGGGAAACATTCAGTACTTC
-	TRBJ2-1	TRBV29-1	-	CSAERSSYNEQFF	TGCAGCGCCGAGCGGTCCTCCTACAATGAGCAGTTCTTC
-	TRBJ2-7	TRBV27	many	CASSLGLKGGSHYEQYF	TGTGCCAGCAGCTTAGGCCTTAAAGGGGGATCCCACTACGAGCAGTACTTC
TRBD2	TRBJ2-1	TRBV6-5	few	CASSYAGTSLLEQFF	TGTGCCAGCAGTTACGCCGGGACTAGCCTCCTTGAGCAGTTCTTC
TRBD1	TRBJ1-5	TRBV6-1	-	CASSTHPGQANQPQHF	TGTGCCAGCAGTACCCATCCGGGACAGGCCAATCAGCCCCAGCATTTT
-	TRBJ2-1	TRBV9	-	CASSLSGRVPYNEQFF	TGTGCCAGCAGCCTCTCCGGCAGGGTTCCCTACAATGAGCAGTTCTTC
TRBD1	TRBJ2-7	TRBV12-3/TRBV12-4	-	CASSPSGQGFYEQYF	TGTGCCAGCAGTCCCTCGGGACAGGGATTCTACGAGCAGTACTTC
-	TRBJ2-5	TRBV7-2	-	CASSRRAAQETQYF	TGTGCCAGCAGCCGACGGGCGGCACAAGAGACCCAGTACTTC
TRBD2	TRBJ2-1	TRBV29-1	-	CSVKGQGGNEQFF	TGCAGCGTCAAGGGGCAGGGAGGGAATGAGCAGTTCTTC
TRBD2	TRBJ2-1	TRBV29-1	few	CSVPMERGDSYNEQFF	TGCAGCGTTCCGATGGAGCGGGGGGACTCCTACAATGAGCAGTTCTTC
-	TRBJ2-7	TRBV3-1	few	CASSLGLPPYEQYF	TGTGCCAGCAGCCTGGGCCTACCGCCCTACGAGCAGTACTTC
-	TRBJ2-4	TRBV5-1	few	CASSLAGAGIAKNIQYF	TGCGCCAGCAGCTTGGCTGGGGCAGGGATAGCCAAAAACATTCAGTACTTC
-	TRBJ2-1	TRBV12-3/TRBV12-4	-	CASSFLAAGYNEQFF	TGTGCCAGCAGTTTCTTAGCGGCAGGTTACAATGAGCAGTTCTTC
-	TRBJ1-2	TRBV14	-	CASSLSGRANYGYTF	TGTGCCAGCAGCCTCTCGGGGCGGGCTAACTATGGCTACACCTTC
-	TRBJ2-7	TRBV5-1	many	CASSIQTGTPGKQYF	TGCGCCAGCAGCATACAGACCGGGACACCGGGCAAGCAGTACTTC
-	TRBJ2-7	TRBV15	-	CATSRDIVYEQYF	TGTGCCACCAGCAGAGATATTGTTTACGAGCAGTACTTC
TRBD2	TRBJ2-7	TRBV20-1	-	CSAEAGASSYEQYF	TGCAGTGCGGAAGCGGGGGCCAGCTCCTACGAGCAGTACTTC
-	TRBJ2-3	TRBV27	-	CASMGVRSTDTQYF	TGTGCCAGCATGGGTGTGCGGAGCACAGATACGCAGTATTTT
-	TRBJ2-1	TRBV27	-	CASSGGHLYNEQFF	TGTGCCAGCAGTGGGGGACATCTCTACAATGAGCAGTTCTTC
TRBD2	TRBJ2-5	TRBV14	many	CASNTGGGKETQYF	TGTGCCAGCAACACCGGGGGGGGGAAAGAGACCCAGTACTTC
-	TRBJ2-1	TRBV27	-	CASSLGAGGVNEQFF	TGTGCCAGCAGTTTGGGGGCAGGGGGGGTCAATGAGCAGTTCTTC
-	TRBJ2-1	TRBV4-2	-	CASSQARSPFSSYNEQFF	TGTGCCAGCAGCCAAGCCAGGAGCCCTTTTTCTTCCTACAATGAGCAGTTCTTC
TRBD1	TRBJ1-2	TRBV20-1	-	CSATGTGAGYGYTF	TGCAGTGCTACTGGGACAGGGGCTGGCTATGGCTACACCTTC
-	TRBJ1-3	TRBV28	-	CASYWGARGNTIYF	TGTGCCAGCTACTGGGGGGCGCGAGGAAACACCATATATTTT
TRBD1	TRBJ2-7	TRBV10-3	-	CAIRGQGFTYEQYF	TGTGCCATCAGGGGACAGGGGTTTACCTACGAGCAGTACTTC
TRBD1	TRBJ2-5	TRBV4-3	-	CASSLTTGAGETQYF	TGCGCCAGCAGCTTAACCACAGGGGCGGGAGAGACCCAGTACTTC
TRBD1	TRBJ2-1	TRBV6-2/TRBV6-3	-	CASSSIGQGGYNEQFF	TGTGCCAGCAGCTCTATCGGACAGGGGGGTTACAATGAGCAGTTCTTC
TRBD2	TRBJ2-5	TRBV20-1	-	CSARRVAGGPETQYF	TGCAGTGCTAGGAGGGTAGCGGGGGGGCCGGAGACCCAGTACTTC
TRBD2	TRBJ2-5	TRBV12-3/TRBV12-4	-	CASSLFFLVGGQETQYF	TGTGCCAGCAGTTTATTTTTTCTAGTGGGGGGGCAAGAGACCCAGTACTTC
-	TRBJ1-1	TRBV4-2	-	CASSQSSGPGSTEAFF	TGTGCCAGCAGCCAATCCTCAGGCCCGGGGAGCACTGAAGCTTTCTTT
TRBD2	TRBJ2-5	TRBV25-1	-	CASSEYPSGGQETQYF	TGTGCCAGCAGTGAATACCCCAGCGGGGGGCAAGAGACCCAGTACTTC
-	TRBJ2-7	TRBV11-2	-	CASSLQGSNEQYF	TGTGCCAGCAGCTTACAGGGTTCGAACGAGCAGTACTTC
-	TRBJ2-4	TRBV7-2	-	CASSSDRILAGDIQYF	TGTGCCAGCAGCTCCGACCGGATACTAGCAGGGGACATTCAGTACTTC
-	TRBJ2-1	TRBV7-2	-	CASSGSGRDAQFF	TGTGCCAGCAGTGGCAGCGGGCGGGACGCGCAGTTCTTC
TRBD1	TRBJ2-6	TRBV18	-	CVSSPGTGEPGANVLTF	TGTGTCAGCTCACCCGGGACAGGGGAACCTGGGGCCAACGTCCTGACTTTC
TRBD2	TRBJ2-1	TRBV7-2	-	CASSLSSGAYKEQFF	TGTGCCAGCAGCTTATCTAGCGGGGCCTACAAGGAGCAGTTCTTC
TRBD1	TRBJ2-7	TRBV10-3	-	CAISPGQALSYEQYF	TGTGCCATCAGTCCCGGACAGGCCTTGTCCTACGAGCAGTACTTC
-	TRBJ1-4	TRBV29-1	-	CSAEKGDEKLFF	TGCAGCGCTGAAAAGGGGGATGAAAAACTGTTTTTT
TRBD1	TRBJ2-1	TRBV9	-	CASSVFEGADEQFF	TGTGCCAGCAGCGTATTCGAGGGGGCTGATGAGCAGTTCTTC
-	TRBJ1-2	TRBV12-3/TRBV12-4	-	CASTLGGEISGYTF	TGTGCCAGCACCCTCGGAGGGGAAATAAGTGGCTACACCTTC
TRBD1	TRBJ1-2	TRBV20-1	-	CSAPTGGERYGYTF	TGCAGTGCCCCGACAGGGGGCGAACGGTATGGCTACACCTTC
-	TRBJ2-6	TRBV4-3	many	CASSQGYDGANVLTF	TGCGCCAGCAGCCAAGGGTACGACGGGGCCAACGTCCTGACTTTC
-	TRBJ2-7	TRBV4-3	-	CASSQDRFRAPEQYF	TGCGCCAGCAGCCAAGATCGATTCAGGGCTCCCGAGCAGTACTTC
-	TRBJ1-1	TRBV6-2/TRBV6-3	few	CASSYLSGDGEAFF	TGTGCCAGCAGTTACCTTTCAGGGGATGGTGAAGCTTTCTTT
-	TRBJ1-6	TRBV2	-	CAAGKDSGNSPLHF	TGTGCCGCCGGCAAGGACAGTGGAAATTCACCCCTCCACTTT
TRBD1	TRBJ1-2	TRBV23-1	few	CASSQPGGQGPTNYGYTF	TGCGCCAGCAGTCAACCTGGGGGACAGGGACCTACTAACTATGGCTACACCTTC
TRBD2	TRBJ2-1	TRBV4-2	once	CASSSLSGGYNEQFF	TGTGCCAGCAGCTCCCTTAGCGGGGGCTACAATGAGCAGTTCTTC
-	TRBJ2-7	TRBV6-2/TRBV6-3	-	CASSYGASGNYEQYF	TGTGCCAGCAGTTACGGTGCGTCAGGAAACTACGAGCAGTACTTC
-	TRBJ2-7	TRBV12-3/TRBV12-4	few	CASSQSGFHEQYF	TGTGCCAGCAGTCAGTCTGGGTTTCACGAGCAGTACTTC
TRBD1	TRBJ1-5	TRBV12-3/TRBV12-4	-	CASSWDREQPQHF	TGTGCCAGCAGTTGGGACAGGGAACAGCCCCAGCATTTT
-	TRBJ2-3	TRBV9	-	CASSADWDTQYF	TGTGCCAGCAGCGCAGACTGGGATACGCAGTATTTT
TRBD1	TRBJ2-7	TRBV20-1	few	CSARPLDRGDAHEQYF	TGCAGTGCTCGACCGTTGGACAGGGGAGATGCTCACGAGCAGTACTTC
TRBD1	TRBJ2-7	TRBV20-1	-	CSAIRDRTYEQYF	TGCAGTGCGATCCGGGACAGAACCTACGAGCAGTACTTC
-	TRBJ2-7	TRBV4-3	-	CASSPNHLTGHHLYEQYF	TGCGCCAGCAGCCCGAACCACCTGACAGGCCACCATCTTTACGAGCAGTACTTC
TRBD1	TRBJ1-1	TRBV4-3	-	CASSRRGTGETEAFF	TGCGCCAGCAGCCGCCGAGGGACAGGGGAAACTGAAGCTTTCTTT